This T cell receptor beta chain is from a study of molecular identifiers for immune sequencing clone quantification. In its sample, this clonotype was seen many times. TCRdb re-analysed the PCR reads in MiXCR, keeping a single row per CDR3 protein. The table includes 250,000 to 400,000 distinct CDR3 sequences, 20% to 25% detected once. There are 13 residues in the CDR3. The sequence derives from a human donor in good health. Some libraries in this study had Jurkat cell RNA spiked in. Sample: naive CD8+ T cells from blood, with Jurkat cell RNA spiked in. The subset here: FACS-sorted CD8+CD4-CCR7+CD45RA+ naive T cells. The rearrangement uses TRBV21-1 and TRBJ2-1; the table's D call of TRBD1 was not tested on the DNA. TRBV21-1 is a documented pseudogene. The CDR3 sequence: CASSNRDFRRPVF. CDR3 sequence (DNA): TGTGCCAGCAGCAATCGGGATTTTAGGAGACCTGTCTTC.